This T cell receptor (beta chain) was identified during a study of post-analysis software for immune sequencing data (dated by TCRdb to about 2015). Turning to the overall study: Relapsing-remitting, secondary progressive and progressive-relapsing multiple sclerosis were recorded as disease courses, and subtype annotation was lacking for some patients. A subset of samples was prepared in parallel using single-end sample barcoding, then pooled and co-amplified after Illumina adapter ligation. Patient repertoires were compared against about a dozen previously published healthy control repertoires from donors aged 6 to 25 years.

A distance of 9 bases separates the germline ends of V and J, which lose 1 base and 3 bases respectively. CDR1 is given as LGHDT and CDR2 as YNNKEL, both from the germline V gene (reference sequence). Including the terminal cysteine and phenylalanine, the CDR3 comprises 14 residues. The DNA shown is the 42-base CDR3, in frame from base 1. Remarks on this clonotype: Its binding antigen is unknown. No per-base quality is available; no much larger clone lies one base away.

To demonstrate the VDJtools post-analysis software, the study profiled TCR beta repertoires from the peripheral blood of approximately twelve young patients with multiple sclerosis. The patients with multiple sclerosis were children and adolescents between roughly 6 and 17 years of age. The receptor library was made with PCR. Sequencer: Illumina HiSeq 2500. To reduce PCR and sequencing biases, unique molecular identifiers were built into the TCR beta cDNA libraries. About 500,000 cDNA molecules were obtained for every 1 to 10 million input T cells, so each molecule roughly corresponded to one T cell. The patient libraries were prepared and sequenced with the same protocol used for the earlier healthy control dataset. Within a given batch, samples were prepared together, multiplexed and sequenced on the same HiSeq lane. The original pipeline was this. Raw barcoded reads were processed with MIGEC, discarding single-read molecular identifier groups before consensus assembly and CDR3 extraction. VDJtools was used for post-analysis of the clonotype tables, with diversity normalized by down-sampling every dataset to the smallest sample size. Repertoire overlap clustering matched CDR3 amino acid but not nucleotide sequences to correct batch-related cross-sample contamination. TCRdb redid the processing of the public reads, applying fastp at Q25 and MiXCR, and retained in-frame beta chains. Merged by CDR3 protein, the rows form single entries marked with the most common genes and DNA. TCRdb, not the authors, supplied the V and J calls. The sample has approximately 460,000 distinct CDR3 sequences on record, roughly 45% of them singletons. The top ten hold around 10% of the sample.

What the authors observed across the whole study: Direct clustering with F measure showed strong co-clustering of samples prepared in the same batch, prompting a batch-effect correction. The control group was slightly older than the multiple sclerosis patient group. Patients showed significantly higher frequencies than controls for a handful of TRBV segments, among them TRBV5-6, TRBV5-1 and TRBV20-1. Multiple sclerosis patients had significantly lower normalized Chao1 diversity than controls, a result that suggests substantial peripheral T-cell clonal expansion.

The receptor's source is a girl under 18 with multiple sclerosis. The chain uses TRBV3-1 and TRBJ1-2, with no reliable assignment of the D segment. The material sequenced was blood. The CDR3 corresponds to CASSQGTVHYGYTF. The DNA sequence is TGTGCCAGCAGCCAAGGTACAGTTCACTATGGCTACACCTTC.